This T cell receptor (beta chain) stems from a study of PD-L1 blockade in urothelial cancer. Study as a whole: Patients had been given 0 to 3 earlier chemotherapy regimens.

Clones were sequenced by immunoSEQ multiplex PCR, and TCRdb holds only the in-frame ones, with some missing. This sample carries around 45,000 clones, about 91% of them seen once, and the ten largest clones take about 4%. CDR3 size: 11 residues. The V and J ends lost 3 bases and 10 bases respectively, with 10 bases between them. Germline V CDR1 and CDR2: SGHDN, FVKESK. This clonotype originated in an elderly man with urothelial cancer. The sequenced sample was PBMCs, obtained around atezolizumab (anti-PD-L1) treatment. This chain connects TRBV14 to TRBJ2-7; D is possibly TRBD1 (6 bases). The CDR3 DNA sequence: TGTGCCAGCAGCCACACAGGGATCCAGTACTTC. It yields the protein CASSHTGIQYF.